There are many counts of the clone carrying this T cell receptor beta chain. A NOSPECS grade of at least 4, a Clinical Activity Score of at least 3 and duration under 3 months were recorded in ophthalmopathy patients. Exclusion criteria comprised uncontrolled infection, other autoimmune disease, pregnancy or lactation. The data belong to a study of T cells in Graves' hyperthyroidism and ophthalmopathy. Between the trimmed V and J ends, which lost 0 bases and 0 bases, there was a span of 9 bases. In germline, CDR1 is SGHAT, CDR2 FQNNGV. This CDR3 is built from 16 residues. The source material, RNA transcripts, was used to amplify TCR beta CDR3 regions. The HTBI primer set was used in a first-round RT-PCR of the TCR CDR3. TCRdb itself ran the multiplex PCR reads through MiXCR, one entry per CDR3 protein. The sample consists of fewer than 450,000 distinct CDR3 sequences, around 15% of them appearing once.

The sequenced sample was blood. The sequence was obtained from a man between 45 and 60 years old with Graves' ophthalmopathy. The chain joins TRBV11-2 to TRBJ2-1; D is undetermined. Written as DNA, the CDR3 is TGTGCCAGCAGCTTAGAATTCTTAGTCTCCTACAATGAGCAGTTCTTC. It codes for CASSLEFLVSYNEQFF.